This T cell receptor (beta chain) was obtained from a study of CD8 T cells in ankylosing spondylitis. General study findings and limits: Apparently characteristic of ankylosing spondylitis blood was a TCR beta motif (about eight highly homologous variants).

This clonotype was found a few times. Its antigen is as yet unknown. Germline V CDR1 and CDR2: LGHDT, YNNKEL (reference sequence). Trimming took 1 base from V and 2 from J, leaving 9 bases between them. The CDR3 is 15 amino acids. TCRdb re-called the 5' RACE reads with MiXCR, one entry per CDR3 protein. The table has just under 550,000 distinct CDR3 sequences, 10% to 15% seen once; the top ten hold almost 7%. The chain carries TRBV3-1 and TRBJ2-1; D remains ambiguous. This clonotype originated in a male donor with ankylosing spondylitis. Source material: blood, either unsorted or a sorted T cell fraction (not recorded which). CDR3 bases: TGTGCCAGCAGCCAAGCAGGATGGGCCTACAATGAGCAGTTCTTC. Translating gives CASSQAGWAYNEQFF.